This is a list of T cell receptor beta chains from one sample in a study of shared clonotypes between healthy human individuals. Repertoires were generated with immunoSEQ multiplex PCR, while TCRdb's copy carries only in-frame clones and drops some. The sample lists under 600,000 clones, 95% to 98% occurring once. The specimen sequenced was naive CD8+ T cells sorted from blood. These receptors all stem from a man aged 25 to 40 in good health. CDR3s include the opening cysteine and the closing phenylalanine or tryptophan. Each record gives: CDR3 protein, CDR3 DNA, clone size, D gene, J gene, V gene. D genes are given only for firm matches. For some rows the clone size is stated as once, few or many, or as a class when expanded; others skip it.

CDR3aa: CASSVDGSPYEQYF
CDR3nt: TGTGCCAGCAGCGTAGACGGTTCCCCCTACGAGCAGTACTTC
abundance: .
d_gene: .
j_gene: TRBJ2-7
v_gene: TRBV9

CDR3aa: CTSSQFVPRRAFF
CDR3nt: TGCACCAGCAGCCAATTCGTCCCTAGACGGGCTTTCTTT
abundance: .
d_gene: .
j_gene: TRBJ1-1
v_gene: TRBV1

CDR3aa: CASSPRTLNTGELFF
CDR3nt: TGTGCCAGCAGCCCGCGGACTCTTAACACCGGGGAGCTGTTTTTT
abundance: .
d_gene: .
j_gene: TRBJ2-2
v_gene: TRBV9

CDR3aa: CASSQDRGQFSYEQYF
CDR3nt: TGTGCCAGCAGTCAAGACAGGGGGCAATTTTCCTACGAGCAGTACTTC
abundance: .
d_gene: TRBD1
j_gene: TRBJ2-7
v_gene: TRBV5-6

CDR3aa: CASSPGTSGSEQYF
CDR3nt: TGCGCCAGCAGCCCCGGGACTAGCGGGAGCGAGCAGTACTTC
abundance: .
d_gene: TRBD2
j_gene: TRBJ2-7
v_gene: TRBV4-3

CDR3aa: CASSLAHAGVPYEQFF
CDR3nt: TGTGCCAGCAGCTTAGCGCACGCGGGAGTCCCTTATGAGCAGTTCTTC
abundance: .
d_gene: TRBD2
j_gene: TRBJ2-1
v_gene: TRBV7-8

CDR3aa: CASSVVGSPGNTIYF
CDR3nt: TGTGCCAGCAGCGTAGTCGGGAGCCCCGGAAACACCATATATTTT
abundance: .
d_gene: .
j_gene: TRBJ1-3
v_gene: TRBV9

CDR3aa: CASSLDNYEQYF
CDR3nt: TGTGCCAGCAGCTTAGATAACTACGAGCAGTACTTC
abundance: .
d_gene: .
j_gene: TRBJ2-7
v_gene: TRBV7-8

CDR3aa: CATSSRGGNQPQHF
CDR3nt: TGTGCCACCAGCAGTAGAGGGGGTAATCAGCCCCAGCATTTT
abundance: .
d_gene: .
j_gene: TRBJ1-5
v_gene: TRBV15

CDR3aa: CASSRPTSESTDTQYF
CDR3nt: TGTGCCAGCAGTCGCCCGACTAGCGAGAGCACAGATACGCAGTATTTT
abundance: .
d_gene: TRBD2
j_gene: TRBJ2-3
v_gene: TRBV28

CDR3aa: CASSFATNYNEQFF
CDR3nt: TGTGCCAGCAGCTTCGCGACCAATTACAATGAGCAGTTCTTC
abundance: .
d_gene: .
j_gene: TRBJ2-1
v_gene: TRBV11-3

CDR3aa: CASSVDGRYQETQYF
CDR3nt: TGTGCCAGCAGCGTAGATGGAAGATACCAAGAGACCCAGTACTTC
abundance: .
d_gene: .
j_gene: TRBJ2-5
v_gene: TRBV9

CDR3aa: CASSPGEITGELFF
CDR3nt: TGCGCCAGCAGCCCGGGAGAGATAACCGGGGAGCTGTTTTTT
abundance: .
d_gene: .
j_gene: TRBJ2-2
v_gene: TRBV5-1

CDR3aa: CASRGTGVTYGYTF
CDR3nt: TGTGCCAGTAGAGGGACAGGGGTAACCTATGGCTACACCTTC
abundance: .
d_gene: TRBD1
j_gene: TRBJ1-2
v_gene: TRBV19

CDR3aa: CAWSVAGDTQYF
CDR3nt: TGTGCCTGGAGTGTAGCCGGGGATACGCAGTATTTT
abundance: .
d_gene: .
j_gene: TRBJ2-3
v_gene: TRBV30

CDR3aa: CASSEIGANTEAFF
CDR3nt: TGTGCCAGCAGCGAAATTGGGGCTAACACTGAAGCTTTCTTT
abundance: .
d_gene: .
j_gene: TRBJ1-1
v_gene: TRBV7-3

CDR3aa: CASSSVTGSGEYTF
CDR3nt: TGTGCCAGCAGTTCAGTGACAGGGTCTGGAGAGTACACCTTC
abundance: once
d_gene: TRBD1
j_gene: TRBJ1-2
v_gene: TRBV6-6

CDR3aa: CASSLRRSGNTIYF
CDR3nt: TGTGCCAGCAGCTTACGGAGATCTGGAAACACCATATATTTT
abundance: .
d_gene: .
j_gene: TRBJ1-3
v_gene: TRBV13

CDR3aa: CASSSGLAGRGSYNEQFF
CDR3nt: TGTGCCAGCAGCTCCGGACTAGCGGGGAGAGGCTCCTACAATGAGCAGTTCTTC
abundance: .
d_gene: TRBD2
j_gene: TRBJ2-1
v_gene: TRBV7-9

CDR3aa: CASGVGGFGNTIYF
CDR3nt: TGTGCCAGCGGCGTCGGGGGTTTTGGAAACACCATATATTTT
abundance: .
d_gene: .
j_gene: TRBJ1-3
v_gene: TRBV14

CDR3aa: CASSIRDRHTDTQYF
CDR3nt: TGTGCCAGCAGCATCCGGGACAGACACACAGATACGCAGTATTTT
abundance: .
d_gene: TRBD1
j_gene: TRBJ2-3
v_gene: TRBV9

CDR3aa: CASGWGQQETQYF
CDR3nt: TGCGCCAGCGGCTGGGGACAGCAAGAGACCCAGTACTTC
abundance: .
d_gene: TRBD1
j_gene: TRBJ2-5
v_gene: TRBV10-2

CDR3aa: CASSSLRASGYNEQFF
CDR3nt: TGTGCCAGTAGTAGTCTCCGGGCTAGCGGGTACAATGAGCAGTTCTTC
abundance: once
d_gene: TRBD2
j_gene: TRBJ2-1
v_gene: TRBV19